Listed here are 5 T cell receptor beta chains from one sample, sequenced in a study of shared clonotypes between healthy human individuals. Assay used: immunoSEQ multiplex PCR; TCRdb lists only in-frame clones, some missing. The top ten hold roughly 0.14% of the sample, which has millions of clones, approximately 94% seen once. The sequenced sample consisted of naive CD4+ T cells sorted from blood. Subset defined: CD45RA+ positively selected. These receptors were obtained from a man aged 18-30 years in good health.

A single count supports this clone. Other DNA sequences in the same sample also yield this CDR3. V usage is TRBV5-1 and J usage is TRBJ2-1; 7 bases agree with TRBD1. The trim removed 3 bases at V and 4 bases at J, leaving 1 base unmatched. This CDR3 is 13 amino acids long. Germline V gene sequence: CDR1 SGHRS, CDR2 YFSETQ. The CDR3 region is CASSSRGYNEQFF. The CDR3 DNA reads as TGCGCCAGCAGCTCCAGGGGGTACAATGAGCAGTTCTTC.

The V and J genes are TRBV7-9 and TRBJ2-5; 12 bases align to TRBD1. CDR3 length: 16 amino acids. Germline assignment: CDR1 SEHNR and CDR2 FQNEAQ (reference sequence). J was trimmed by 5 bases and V by 5 bases; bases with no gene match: 9. This CDR3 is CASSPTPGQGAETQYF. The CDR3 bases are TGTGCCAGCAGCCCCACTCCGGGACAGGGGGCTGAGACCCAGTACTTC.

This clone was detected once. V and J are TRBV7-2 and TRBJ2-3, with D perhaps matching TRBD2 (6 bases). V gave up 1 base and J gave up 12 bases, with 14 bases separating them. The CDR3 has 13 residues. In germline, CDR1 is SGHTA, CDR2 FQGNSA. CDR3 sequence reads: CASSLVRSGSQYF. In DNA form, the CDR3 reads TGTGCCAGCAGCTTAGTACGTAGCGGCTCCCAGTATTTT.

CDR3 sequence: CASSVGTSNEQFF. CDR3 DNA: TGTGCCAGCAGCGTGGGGACTAGCAATGAGCAGTTCTTC. The J gene is TRBJ2-1, the V gene TRBV9; 8 bases fit TRBD2. J lost 6 bases, V lost 2 bases, and 1 base had no gene match. Germline V gene lookup returns CDR1 SGDLS and CDR2 YYNGEE. The CDR3 sequence is 13 residues long.

The chain recombines TRBV6-4 with TRBJ2-7; the match to TRBD1 covers 9 bases. Germline V CDR1 and CDR2: MRHNA, SNTAGT. This CDR3 has 14 residues. V gave up 6 bases and J gave up 2 bases; unmatched junction bases: 5. Here the CDR3 DNA reads TGTGCCAGCAGGGACAGGGGCATTCCCTACGAGCAGTACTTC. This translates into CASRDRGIPYEQYF.